Shown below are 3 T cell receptor beta chains from a single sample sequenced in a study of OX40 agonist ivuxolimab in advanced cancers. TCRdb keeps only in-frame clones here, not all; method: immunoSEQ multiplex PCR. The sample has 50,000 to 65,000 clones; roughly four fifths are singletons. The sample consisted of CD4+ or CD8+ T cells sorted from blood, taken in a trial of the OX40 agonist ivuxolimab. Receptors originate from an adult with an advanced solid tumor such as melanoma, head and neck, liver or kidney cancer.

The chain recombines TRBV7-8 with TRBJ1-2; D gene unclear. The length of the CDR3 is 16 residues. V was cut by 1 base and J by 0 bases, with 12 bases left in between. Germline loops: CDR1 SGHVS, CDR2 FQNEAQ. The CDR3 spells CASSLVVQAPNYGYTF. The CDR3 bases are TGTGCCAGCAGCTTAGTAGTTCAGGCGCCTAACTATGGCTACACCTTC. Filled out from reference TRBV7-8 and TRBJ1-2, the complete variable domain reads GAGVSQSPRYKVAKRGQDVALRCDPISGHVSLFWYQQALGQGPEFLTYFQNEAQLDKSGLPSDRFFAERPEGSVSTLKIQRTQQEDSAVYLCASSLVVQAPNYGYTFGSGTRLTVV.

CDR3 coding DNA: TGCGCCAGCAGCCAAGAAATACCCGGGACAGGACGTATTAGCTCTGGAAACACCATATATTTT. Translation gives CASSQEIPGTGRISSGNTIYF. This chain links TRBV4-1 with TRBJ1-3, with 8 bases aligning to TRBD1. V was clipped by 0 bases and J by 0 bases; unmatched bases: 16. Germline V gene data show CDR1 as MGHRA and CDR2 as YSYEKL. The CDR3 length is 21 residues.

The chain has TRBV29-1 and TRBJ2-3; 12 bases line up with TRBD2. Germline loops: CDR1 SQVTM, CDR2 ANQGSEA. V gave up 1 base and J gave up 5 bases; unmatched junction bases: 7. The CDR3 has 16 amino acids. The DNA for the CDR3 is TGCAGCGTTGAAGGACTAGCGGGGGCTTCCCAAGATACGCAGTATTTT. Translated, it gives CSVEGLAGASQDTQYF.